These 32 T cell receptor beta chains were all obtained from the same sample, sequenced in a study of shared clonotypes between healthy human individuals. Sequencing used immunoSEQ multiplex PCR; TCRdb keeps in-frame clones, though not all of them. This sample has nearly 1 million clones; 76% occur once, and the top ten carry around 1.5%. The material sequenced was memory CD4+ T cells sorted from blood. The subset here: CD45RA-negative fraction. The receptor set was obtained from a man between 18 and 29 years old in good health.

The rearrangement links TRBV7-8 to TRBJ1-2, with D tentatively TRBD1 (6 bases). V lost 5 bases, J lost 2 bases, and 12 bases lay in between. Per the germline V gene, CDR1 is SGHVS and CDR2 is FQNEAQ. The CDR3 consists of 14 residues. CDR3 in DNA: TGTGCCAGCAGCCCTAGGACAGAAAACTATGGCTACACCTTC. This encodes CASSPRTENYGYTF.

V gene TRBV2 combines with J gene TRBJ1-3; D perhaps matches TRBD1 (6 bases). V lost 5 bases and J 0 bases, leaving 11 bases between the germline ends. Germline V gene lookup returns CDR1 SNHLY and CDR2 FYNNEI. The CDR3 sequence is 15 residues long. The CDR3 loop is CASSNGQFSGNTIYF. CDR3 bases: TGTGCCAGCAGTAACGGACAGTTCTCTGGAAACACCATATATTTT.

The chain joins TRBV5-1 to TRBJ1-2; D is undetermined. V was cut by 0 bases and J by 8 bases, with 14 bases left in between. Germline assignment: CDR1 SGHRS and CDR2 YFSETQ. This CDR3 region has 14 residues. DNA for the CDR3: TGCGCCAGCAGCTTGGTCCCGGAATCGGGAGGCTACACCTTC. It specifies CASSLVPESGGYTF.

This rearrangement joins TRBV4-3 to TRBJ2-3, with TRBD2 matching over 7 bases. The V and J ends lost 4 bases and 4 bases, in that order; junction bases with no gene match: 8. The CDR3 length is 15 residues. Germline V gene sequence: CDR1 LGHNA, CDR2 YSLEER. DNA for the CDR3: TGCGCCAGCAGCCGGCAAGTTGCGGGAGCAGATACGCAGTATTTT. This translates into CASSRQVAGADTQYF.

This clone was recorded a few times. The gene calls are TRBV4-1 and TRBJ1-6; 7 nucleotides line up with TRBD1. The CDR3 has 14 amino acids. V was pared by 4 bases and J by 7 bases, with 4 bases of the junction left unmatched. Germline V lookup: CDR1 MGHRA, CDR2 YSYEKL. CDR3: CASSLGTVNSPLHF. Here the CDR3 DNA reads TGCGCCAGCAGCCTCGGGACAGTCAATTCACCCCTCCACTTT.

The V gene is TRBV6-6, the J gene TRBJ1-1, with TRBD1 matching 8 bases. This CDR3 spans 13 amino acids. Losses at the gene ends were 5 bases for V and 8 bases for J; bases not matched to a gene: 7. Germline CDR1 and CDR2: MNHNY and SVGAGI (reference sequence). In nucleotides, the CDR3 is TGTGCCAGCAGTCCCCAGGGGGCGTCGGAAGCTTTCTTT. Protein: CASSPQGASEAFF.

This clone was observed a few times. This chain links TRBV2 with TRBJ2-7; D gene uncertain. The germline CDR1 and CDR2 sequences are SNHLY and FYNNEI. The ends were cut back, 7 bases at V and 3 bases at J, with 13 bases in the middle. The CDR3 totals 13 residues. The CDR3 sequence is CASNQQFNYEQYF. CDR3 nucleotide sequence: TGTGCCAGCAACCAACAGTTTAACTACGAGCAGTACTTC.

This chain joins TRBV30 and TRBJ1-2, with D possibly being TRBD1 (5 bases). Per germline, CDR1 GTSNPN and CDR2 SVGIG (reference sequence). The CDR3 length is 14 residues. Trimming left V 3 bases short and J 4 bases short, with 15 bases between. Here the CDR3 DNA reads TGTGCCTGGAGATGGGGCACACCATCCTATGGCTACACCTTC. Its translation: CAWRWGTPSYGYTF.

The chain is built from TRBV5-1 and TRBJ2-7, with 7 bases aligning to TRBD2. V was pared by 4 bases and J by 4 bases, with 11 bases of the junction left unmatched. The CDR3 is 15 amino acids. Germline V gene sequence: CDR1 SGHRS, CDR2 YFSETQ. CDR3 sequence reads: CASSPEGLESYEQYF. The CDR3 region has the DNA TGCGCCAGCAGCCCAGAAGGACTAGAGTCGTACGAGCAGTACTTC.

As to this clone: Just one base apart from a much larger clone, this may be a read error. The chain couples TRBV5-6 to TRBJ1-5; unclear D gene. CDR1 is SGHDT and CDR2 is YYEEEE in the germline V gene. V lost 0 bases and J lost 3, with 1 base in between. The CDR3 covers 12 residues. CDR3 DNA sequence: TGTGCCAGCAGCTTGGCCAATCAGCCCCAGCATTTT. Translating it yields CASSLANQPQHF.

The J gene is TRBJ2-5, the V gene TRBV9; D is ambiguous. The CDR3 sequence is 14 residues long. Germline-derived CDR1 and CDR2 are SGDLS and YYNGEE. The V gene lost 0 bases and the J gene lost 3 bases, with 9 bases spanning the gap. For the CDR3, the DNA is TGTGCCAGCAGCGTAGAGGTCGGAGAAGAGACCCAGTACTTC. Protein product: CASSVEVGEETQYF.

The genes are TRBV11-3 and TRBJ2-7, with 9 nucleotides matching TRBD1. CDR1 and CDR2 from the germline V gene are SGHNT and YENEEA. J gave up 2 bases and V 1 base, and 3 bases lay outside the gene matches. The CDR3 loop spans 15 amino acids. The CDR3 bases are TGTGCCAGCAGCTTAGCCGGGACAGGGACCTACGAGCAGTACTTC. Residues: CASSLAGTGTYEQYF.

This clone was counted only a few times. The chain carries TRBV5-6 and TRBJ2-7; D is uncertain. The germline V and J ends were trimmed by 2 bases and 4 bases, with 10 bases remaining between them. This CDR3 has 13 residues. Germline V gene sequence: CDR1 SGHDT, CDR2 YYEEEE. The CDR3 nucleotides are TGTGCCAGCAGCTTTGAGGAGCGTTACGAGCAGTACTTC. Residues: CASSFEERYEQYF.

The chain has TRBV21-1 and TRBJ1-4; the D call of TRBD1 is as the table states it, not checked on the DNA. TRBV21-1 counts as a pseudogene. This CDR3 is built from 15 residues. The CDR3 is CASSTRQGANEKLFF. The CDR3 DNA reads as TGTGCCAGCAGCACCCGACAGGGAGCAAATGAAAAACTGTTTTTT.

The chain couples TRBV19 to TRBJ2-6; D may correspond to TRBD1 or TRBD2 (5 bases each). The germline CDR1 and CDR2 sequences are LNHDA and SQIVND (reference sequence). V was shortened by 2 bases and J by 1 base, with 9 bases between the two germline ends. CDR3 size: 16 residues. The CDR3 nucleotides are TGTGCCAGTAGTATAATGAGGGGTTCTGGGGCCAACGTCCTGACTTTC. Protein product: CASSIMRGSGANVLTF.

The chain couples TRBV5-8 to TRBJ2-3; 11 positions match TRBD2. The V gene end was trimmed by 4 bases and the J gene end by 7 bases; junction bases not matched to a gene: 14. This CDR3 has 17 amino acids. Per germline, CDR1 SGHTS and CDR2 YDEGEE. The CDR3 reads CASSLAPISGGVYTQYF. The CDR3 bases are TGTGCCAGCAGCCTCGCACCAATTAGCGGGGGGGTCTATACGCAGTATTTT.

The gene calls are TRBV2 and TRBJ2-3; 9 nucleotides agree with TRBD2. Per germline, CDR1 SNHLY and CDR2 FYNNEI. The CDR3 runs to 14 residues. V shed 7 bases and J 4 bases; nucleotides not matched to a gene: 6. CDR3 sequence (DNA): TGTGCCAGCACGGCAGCGGGAGGACCAGATACGCAGTATTTT. Translating gives CASTAAGGPDTQYF. Combining the CDR3 with reference TRBV2 and TRBJ2-3 gives the whole variable domain EPEVTQTPSHQVTQMGQEVILRCVPISNHLYFYWYRQILGQKVEFLVSFYNNEISEKSEIFDDQFSVERPDGSNFTLKIRSTKLEDSAMYFCASTAAGGPDTQYFGPGTRLTVL.

This sequence joins TRBV2 and TRBJ2-7; a possible D gene is TRBD1 (6 bases). This CDR3 contains 14 residues. V was shortened by 7 bases and J by 1 base, with 14 bases between the two germline ends. Germline CDR1 reads SNHLY; CDR2 reads FYNNEI. The CDR3 bases are TGTGCCAGCATGGACCGGGACAAGTCCTACGAGCAGTACTTC. This sequence encodes CASMDRDKSYEQYF.

In DNA, the CDR3 is TGTGCCAGCCTTAGCGGGACTACGTACGAGCAGTACTTC. Protein product: CASLSGTTYEQYF. J is TRBJ2-7 and V is TRBV28, with 8 bases matching TRBD2. CDR1 MDHEN and CDR2 SYDVKM come from the germline V gene. V shed 8 bases and J 4 bases; nucleotides not matched to a gene: 7. There are 13 residues in the CDR3.

The V and J genes are TRBV5-4 and TRBJ2-5, with unresolved D. The V end was cut by 4 bases, the J end by 2 bases, with 15 bases between. Germline V gives CDR1 SGHNT, CDR2 YYREEE (reference sequence). The CDR3 extends over 15 amino acids. CDR3 residues: CASSPSGVRQETQYF. The CDR3 DNA reads as TGTGCCAGCAGCCCATCAGGTGTCAGACAAGAGACCCAGTACTTC.

In its sample, this clone was seen many times. The rearrangement joins TRBV6-6 to TRBJ2-7; D is perhaps TRBD2 (5 bases). CDR1 and CDR2 from the germline V gene are MNHNY and SVGAGI (reference sequence). Trimming stripped 8 bases from V and 0 bases from J, with 11 bases between. This CDR3 region has 13 residues. The CDR3 is CASGEGFSYEQYF. CDR3 coding DNA: TGTGCCAGCGGTGAGGGTTTCTCCTACGAGCAGTACTTC.

Only a few counts were recorded for this clone. The chain recombines TRBV6-1 with TRBJ1-2; D call uncertain. CDR1 is MNHNS, CDR2 SASEGT, per germline. Trimming pared 4 bases from V and 6 bases from J, leaving 6 bases between. The CDR3 covers 11 residues. The CDR3 loop reads CASSVSHGYTF. The CDR3 DNA reads as TGTGCCAGCAGTGTCTCTCATGGCTACACCTTC.

Concerning this clone itself: This same CDR3 is encoded by further DNA sequences in the sample. The V call is TRBV11-2, the J call TRBJ2-2; 10 bases match TRBD2. There are 16 residues in the CDR3. V trimming: 5 bases; J trimming: 4 bases; junction bases outside the gene matches: 7. Germline CDR1 reads SGHAT; CDR2 reads FQNNGV. The CDR3 DNA is TGTGCCAGCAGCAGGGGGCTAGCGGGAGTCACCGGGGAGCTGTTTTTT. The encoded protein is CASSRGLAGVTGELFF.

CDR3 sequence (DNA): TGTGCCACCAGCAGAGGACAGACCTACGAGCAGTACTTC. Translated: CATSRGQTYEQYF. J is TRBJ2-7 and V is TRBV15; TRBD1 is a possible D gene (5 bases). The CDR3 spans 13 residues. Looked up from germline, CDR1 is LNHNV and CDR2 is YYDKDF (reference sequence). V was trimmed by 1 base and J by 2 bases, leaving 6 bases between them.

The rearrangement links TRBV18 to TRBJ1-3, with 7 bases fitting TRBD1. Germline V gene data show CDR1 as KGHSH and CDR2 as LQKENI. The CDR3 is made up of 18 amino acids. Losses at the gene ends were 2 bases for V and 6 bases for J; bases not matched to a gene: 16. CDR3 residues: CASSPYTGQPQTINTIYF. CDR3 coding DNA: TGTGCCAGCTCACCATACACGGGACAGCCCCAAACCATAAACACCATATATTTT.

As to this clone: The sample contains more than one DNA sequence encoding this CDR3. V and J are TRBV7-2 and TRBJ1-4; D not certain. Germline V gene data show CDR1 as SGHTA and CDR2 as FQGNSA. V was cut by 1 base and J by 7 bases, with 7 bases left in between. This CDR3 comprises 13 residues. CDR3 coding DNA: TGTGCCAGCAGCTTAGGGTTAGGTGAAAAACTGTTTTTT. It encodes CASSLGLGEKLFF.

The V gene is TRBV6-1, the J gene TRBJ1-5, with D uncertain. Germline values: CDR1 MNHNS, CDR2 SASEGT. The CDR3 totals 12 residues. Trimming removed 3 bases from V and 6 bases from J, with 6 bases in between. The CDR3 nucleotides are TGTGCCAGCAGTGACCCGATTCAGCCCCAGCATTTT. Its protein is CASSDPIQPQHF.

CDR3 protein: CASSRSSSLYGYTF. CDR3 coding DNA: TGTGCCAGCAGTCGATCTTCCTCACTTTATGGCTACACCTTC. The chain recombines TRBV6-4 with TRBJ1-2, with D unclear. CDR3 length: 14 amino acids. Germline V lookup: CDR1 MRHNA, CDR2 SNTAGT. Trimming shortened V by 5 bases and J by 5 bases, and 15 bases separated the two germline ends.

The chain is built from TRBV6-6 and TRBJ2-6, with TRBD1 matching 7 bases. The trim removed 3 bases at V and 0 bases at J, leaving 2 bases unmatched. The CDR3 loop spans 16 amino acids. Germline V gene lookup returns CDR1 MNHNY and CDR2 SVGAGI (reference sequence). The CDR3 DNA follows: TGTGCCAGCAGTTATCGACAGGGCTCTGGGGCCAACGTCCTGACTTTC. It yields the protein CASSYRQGSGANVLTF.

This clone came up a few times. This chain uses TRBV5-8 with TRBJ2-7; 10 nucleotides agree with TRBD1. The CDR3 is 15 residues long. CDR1 SGHTS and CDR2 YDEGEE come from the germline V gene. Germline trimming cut 3 bases from V and 6 bases from J; bases unmatched to any gene: 9. CDR3 in DNA: TGTGCCAGCAGCTGGCCGGGACAGGGGAAAGGCGAGCAGTACTTC. This sequence encodes CASSWPGQGKGEQYF.

There are many counts of this clone. V usage is TRBV5-1 and J usage is TRBJ1-1; D is unclear. Germline loops: CDR1 SGHRS, CDR2 YFSETQ. The V and J ends lost 4 bases and 2 bases respectively, with 12 bases between them. This CDR3 has 14 residues. The CDR3 bases are TGCGCCAGCAGCAAGGACCCGGCTAACACTGAAGCTTTCTTT. Encoded protein: CASSKDPANTEAFF.

The rearrangement uses TRBV21-1 and TRBJ2-3; the table's D call of TRBD1 was not tested on the DNA. TRBV21-1 is designated a pseudogene. The CDR3 contains 15 residues. CDR3 sequence reads: CASRQGYTNTDTQYF. CDR3 nucleotide sequence: TGTGCCAGCAGGCAGGGGTATACTAACACAGATACGCAGTATTTT.